This TCR beta chain was obtained from a study of T-cell reconstitution after alpha-beta-depleted transplantation in children. Unique molecular identifiers tagged the TCRbeta library. MiXCR was run by TCRdb on the PCR reads, yielding one entry per CDR3 protein. The repertoire holds around 370,000 distinct CDR3 sequences, with about 9.3% as singletons. Germline V lookup: CDR1 SGHAT, CDR2 FQNNGV. With 5 bases removed from V and 8 bases from J, the gap between germline ends came to 10 bases. This CDR3 spans 12 amino acids. The sequence derives from a human donor who donated a stem cell graft to a child with acute lymphoblastic leukemia. This chain uses TRBV11-2 with TRBJ2-1, with D possibly being TRBD2 (5 bases). The source was PBMCs from the stem cell graft donor, collected from the stem cell graft. The CDR3 is CASSPAVYEQFF. CDR3 nucleotides: TGTGCCAGCAGCCCAGCGGTGTATGAGCAGTTCTTC.